By frequency in the sample, the clone carrying this T cell receptor (beta chain) is large. The antigen is not known. PCR amplification relied on 60 Vbeta primers (plus 13 Jbeta primers). Clones were sequenced by immunoSEQ multiplex PCR, and TCRdb holds only the in-frame ones, with some missing. Here the sample spans tens of thousands of clones, about three quarters being singletons. This sample was taken from a study of cytomegalovirus exposure and HLA in healthy donors. Study details: There were around 390 genotyped donors. Of these, 75% to 90% fell in the genetic ancestry cluster associated with self-reported Caucasian donors. The study, taken as a whole, reports: HLA restriction was apparent for most CMV-associated TCR beta chains in a later analysis. A later analysis showed that HLA-associated TCR beta chains had undergone more clonal expansion than equally common others.

The TCR sequence derives from a woman in her forties in good health and CMV-seropositive. Source material: PBMCs.

CDR3 region: CASSYLLEALNTEAFF. The DNA of the CDR3 is TGTGCCAGCAGTTACCTCTTGGAGGCCCTGAACACTGAAGCTTTCTTT. The genes are TRBV6-6 and TRBJ1-1; D remains unclear. With 2 bases removed from V and 0 bases from J, the gap between germline ends came to 13 bases. The CDR3 spans 16 residues. The germline V gene encodes CDR1 MNHNY and CDR2 SVGAGI (reference sequence).